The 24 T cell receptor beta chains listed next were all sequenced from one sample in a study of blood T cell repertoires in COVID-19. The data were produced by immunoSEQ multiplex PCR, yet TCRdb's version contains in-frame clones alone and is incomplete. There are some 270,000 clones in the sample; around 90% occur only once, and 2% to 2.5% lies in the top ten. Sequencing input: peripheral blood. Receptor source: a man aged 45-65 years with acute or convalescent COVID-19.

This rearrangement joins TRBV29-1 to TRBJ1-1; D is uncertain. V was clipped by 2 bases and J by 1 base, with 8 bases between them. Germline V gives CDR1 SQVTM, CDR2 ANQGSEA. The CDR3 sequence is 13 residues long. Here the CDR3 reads CSVELSWNTEAFF. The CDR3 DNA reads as TGCAGCGTTGAATTGTCTTGGAACACTGAAGCTTTCTTT.

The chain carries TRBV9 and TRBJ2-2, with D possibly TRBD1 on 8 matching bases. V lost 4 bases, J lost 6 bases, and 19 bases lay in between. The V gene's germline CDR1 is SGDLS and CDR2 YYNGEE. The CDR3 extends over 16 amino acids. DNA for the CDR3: TGTGCCAGCAGCCCTTCAGGGGGCGCGGGGGCCGGGGAGCTGTTTTTT. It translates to CASSPSGGAGAGELFF.

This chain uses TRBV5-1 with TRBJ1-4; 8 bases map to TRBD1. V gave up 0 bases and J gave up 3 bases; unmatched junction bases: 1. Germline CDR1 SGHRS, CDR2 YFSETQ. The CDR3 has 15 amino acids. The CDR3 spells CASSLGRGPNEKLFF. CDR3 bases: TGCGCCAGCAGCTTGGGCAGGGGGCCTAATGAAAAACTGTTTTTT. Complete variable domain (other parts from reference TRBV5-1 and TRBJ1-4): KAGVTQTPRYLIKTRGQQVTLSCSPISGHRSVSWYQQTPGQGLQFLFEYFSETQRNKGNFPGRFSGRQFSNSRSEMNVSTLELGDSALYLCASSLGRGPNEKLFFGSGTQLSVL.

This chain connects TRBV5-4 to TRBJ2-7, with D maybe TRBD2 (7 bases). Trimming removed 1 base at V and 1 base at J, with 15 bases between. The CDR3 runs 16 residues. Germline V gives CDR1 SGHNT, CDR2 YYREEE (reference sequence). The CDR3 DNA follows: TGTGCCAGCAGCTTGAAAGGGCGGGGGCCATCCTACGAGCAGTACTTC. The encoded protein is CASSLKGRGPSYEQYF.

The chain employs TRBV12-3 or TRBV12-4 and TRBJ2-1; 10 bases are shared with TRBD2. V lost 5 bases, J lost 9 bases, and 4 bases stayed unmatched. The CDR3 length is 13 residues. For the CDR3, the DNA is TGTGCCAGCAGTAGCGGGGGGGCCGGTGAGCAGTTCTTC. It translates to CASSSGGAGEQFF.

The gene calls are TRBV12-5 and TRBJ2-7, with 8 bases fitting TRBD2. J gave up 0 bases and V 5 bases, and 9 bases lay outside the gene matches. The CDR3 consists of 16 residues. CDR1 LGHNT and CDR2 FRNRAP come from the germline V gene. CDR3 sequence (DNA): TGTGCTAGTGGTCCGGGGGGGGTAGTATACTCCTACGAGCAGTACTTC. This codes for CASGPGGVVYSYEQYF.

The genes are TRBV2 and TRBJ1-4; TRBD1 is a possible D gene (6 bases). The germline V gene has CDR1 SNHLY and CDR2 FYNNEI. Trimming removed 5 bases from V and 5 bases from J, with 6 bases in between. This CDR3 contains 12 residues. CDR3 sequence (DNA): TGTGCCAGCAGTCAGGGGAATGAAAAACTGTTTTTT. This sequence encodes CASSQGNEKLFF.

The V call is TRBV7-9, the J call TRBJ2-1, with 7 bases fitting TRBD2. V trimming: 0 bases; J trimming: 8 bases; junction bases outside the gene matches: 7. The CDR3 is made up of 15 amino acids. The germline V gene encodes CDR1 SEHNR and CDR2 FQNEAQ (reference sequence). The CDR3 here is CASSLAQVGGDEQFF. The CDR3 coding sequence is TGTGCCAGCAGCTTAGCGCAGGTTGGGGGGGATGAGCAGTTCTTC.

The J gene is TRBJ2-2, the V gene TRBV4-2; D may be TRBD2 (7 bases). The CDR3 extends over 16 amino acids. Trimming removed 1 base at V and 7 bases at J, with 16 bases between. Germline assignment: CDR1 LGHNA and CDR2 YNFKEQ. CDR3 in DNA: TGTGCCAGCAGCCAAGCACGGGGGGCCGACGGCGGGGAGCTGTTTTTT. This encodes CASSQARGADGGELFF.

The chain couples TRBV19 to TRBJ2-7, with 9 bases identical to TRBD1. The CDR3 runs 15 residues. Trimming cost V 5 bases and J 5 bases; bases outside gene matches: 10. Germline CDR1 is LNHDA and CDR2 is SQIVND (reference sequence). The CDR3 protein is CASSLQGANFNEQYF. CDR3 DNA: TGTGCCAGTAGTCTACAGGGGGCAAATTTCAACGAGCAGTACTTC.

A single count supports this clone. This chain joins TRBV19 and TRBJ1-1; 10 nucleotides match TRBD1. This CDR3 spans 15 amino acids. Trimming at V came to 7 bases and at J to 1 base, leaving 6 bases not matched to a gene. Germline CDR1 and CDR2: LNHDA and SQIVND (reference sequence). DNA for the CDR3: TGTGCCAGTACGAGGGACAGGGGCCCGAACACTGAAGCTTTCTTT. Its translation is CASTRDRGPNTEAFF.

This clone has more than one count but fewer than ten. This CDR3 reads CASGDRDGTGELFF. CDR3 DNA sequence: TGTGCCAGTGGCGACAGGGACGGAACCGGGGAGCTGTTTTTT. The rearrangement links TRBV27 to TRBJ2-2; 7 bases match TRBD1. CDR3 length: 14 amino acids. V gave up 9 bases and J gave up 5 bases; unmatched junction bases: 9. Germline V lookup: CDR1 MNHEY, CDR2 SMNVEV (reference sequence).

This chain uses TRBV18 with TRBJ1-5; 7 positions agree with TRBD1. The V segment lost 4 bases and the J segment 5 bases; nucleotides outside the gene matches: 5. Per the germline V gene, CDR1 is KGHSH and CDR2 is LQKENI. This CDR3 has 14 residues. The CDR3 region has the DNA TGTGCCAGCTCACTCACCCAGGGGGATCAGCCCCAGCATTTT. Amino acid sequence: CASSLTQGDQPQHF.

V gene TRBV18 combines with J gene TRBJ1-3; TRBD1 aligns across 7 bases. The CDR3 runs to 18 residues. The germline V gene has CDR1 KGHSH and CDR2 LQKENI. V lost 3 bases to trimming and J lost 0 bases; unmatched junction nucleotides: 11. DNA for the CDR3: TGTGCCAGCTCACCTAATCAGGGACAGCGGTCCTCTGGAAACACCATATATTTT. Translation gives CASSPNQGQRSSGNTIYF.

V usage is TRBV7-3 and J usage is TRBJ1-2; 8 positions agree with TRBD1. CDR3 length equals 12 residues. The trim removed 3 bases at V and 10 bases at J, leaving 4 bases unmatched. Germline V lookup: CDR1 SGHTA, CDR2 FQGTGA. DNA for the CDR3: TGTGCCAGCAGCTTGACAGGGGAGGTCTACACCTTC. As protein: CASSLTGEVYTF.

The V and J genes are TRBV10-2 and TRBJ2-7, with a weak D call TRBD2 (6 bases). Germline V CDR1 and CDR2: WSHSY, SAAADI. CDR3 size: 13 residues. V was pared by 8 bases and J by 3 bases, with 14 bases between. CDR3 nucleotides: TGCGCCAGCGTCGGGGACTCCCGCTACGAGCAGTACTTC. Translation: CASVGDSRYEQYF.

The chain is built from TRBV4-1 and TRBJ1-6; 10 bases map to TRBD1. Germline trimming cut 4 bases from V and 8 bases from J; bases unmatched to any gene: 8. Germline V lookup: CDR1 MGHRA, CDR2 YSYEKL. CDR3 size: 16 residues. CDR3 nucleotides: TGCGCCAGCAGCCCAAGGGACAGGGGAATGGATTCACCCCTCCACTTT. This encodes CASSPRDRGMDSPLHF.

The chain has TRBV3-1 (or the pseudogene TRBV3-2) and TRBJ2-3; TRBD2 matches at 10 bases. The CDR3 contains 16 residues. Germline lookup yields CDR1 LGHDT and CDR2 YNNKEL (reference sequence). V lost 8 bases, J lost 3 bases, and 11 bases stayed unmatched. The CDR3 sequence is CASGLIAGGRTDTQYF. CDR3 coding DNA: TGTGCCAGCGGATTAATAGCGGGGGGCCGTACAGATACGCAGTATTTT.

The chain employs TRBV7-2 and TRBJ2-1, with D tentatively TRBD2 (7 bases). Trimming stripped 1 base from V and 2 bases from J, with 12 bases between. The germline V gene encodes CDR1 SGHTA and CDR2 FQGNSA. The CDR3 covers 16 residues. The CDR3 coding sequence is TGTGCCAGCAGCTTAGGGGGGGGGACAACCTACAATGAGCAGTTCTTC. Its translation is CASSLGGGTTYNEQFF.

Here the CDR3 reads CASTSDSLERRGYTF. Here the CDR3 DNA reads TGTGCCAGCACCTCGGACAGCCTGGAGCGGCGTGGCTACACCTTC. The chain couples TRBV2 to TRBJ1-2; possibly TRBD1 for D (6 bases). CDR1 SNHLY and CDR2 FYNNEI come from the germline V gene. V was pared by 7 bases and J by 7 bases, with 22 bases between. CDR3 length: 15 amino acids. Together with reference TRBV2 and TRBJ1-2, the CDR3 gives the full variable domain: EPEVTQTPSHQVTQMGQEVILRCVPISNHLYFYWYRQILGQKVEFLVSFYNNEISEKSEIFDDQFSVERPDGSNFTLKIRSTKLEDSAMYFCASTSDSLERRGYTFGSGTRLTVV.

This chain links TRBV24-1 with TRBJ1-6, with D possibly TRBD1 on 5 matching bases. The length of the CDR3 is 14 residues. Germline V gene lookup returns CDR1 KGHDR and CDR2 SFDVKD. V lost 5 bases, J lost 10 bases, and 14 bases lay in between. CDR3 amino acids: CATSASRVVSPLHF. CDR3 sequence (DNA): TGTGCCACCAGTGCTTCCAGGGTCGTATCACCCCTCCACTTT.

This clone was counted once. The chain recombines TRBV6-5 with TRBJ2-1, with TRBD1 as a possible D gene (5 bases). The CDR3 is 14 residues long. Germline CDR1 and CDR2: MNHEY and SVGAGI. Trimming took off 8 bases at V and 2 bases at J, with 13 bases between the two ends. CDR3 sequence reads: CASVRAPPYNEQFF. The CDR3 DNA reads TGTGCCAGCGTCAGGGCACCACCCTACAATGAGCAGTTCTTC.

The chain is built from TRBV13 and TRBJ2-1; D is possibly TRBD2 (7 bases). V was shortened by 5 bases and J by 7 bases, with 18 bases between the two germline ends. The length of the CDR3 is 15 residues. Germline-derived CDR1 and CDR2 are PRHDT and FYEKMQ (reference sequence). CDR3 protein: CASSPMGGGVNEQFF. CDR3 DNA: TGTGCCAGCAGCCCCATGGGGGGGGGCGTAAATGAGCAGTTCTTC.

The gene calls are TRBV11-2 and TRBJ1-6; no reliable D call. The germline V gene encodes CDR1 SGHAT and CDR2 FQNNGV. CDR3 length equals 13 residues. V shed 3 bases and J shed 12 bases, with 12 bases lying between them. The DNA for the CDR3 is TGTGCCAGCAGCTTCGGAGGCCTCCGACCCCTCCACTTT. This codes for CASSFGGLRPLHF.